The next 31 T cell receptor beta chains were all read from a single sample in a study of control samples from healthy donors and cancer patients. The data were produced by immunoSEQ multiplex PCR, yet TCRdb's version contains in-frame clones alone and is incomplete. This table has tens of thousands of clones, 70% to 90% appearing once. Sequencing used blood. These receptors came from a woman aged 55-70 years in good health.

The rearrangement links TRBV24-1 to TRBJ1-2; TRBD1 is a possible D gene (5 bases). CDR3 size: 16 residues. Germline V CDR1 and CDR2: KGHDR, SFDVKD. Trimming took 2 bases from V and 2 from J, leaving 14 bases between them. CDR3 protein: CATSDSRQGINYGYTF. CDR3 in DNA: TGTGCCACCAGTGATTCGCGGCAGGGAATAAACTATGGCTACACCTTC.

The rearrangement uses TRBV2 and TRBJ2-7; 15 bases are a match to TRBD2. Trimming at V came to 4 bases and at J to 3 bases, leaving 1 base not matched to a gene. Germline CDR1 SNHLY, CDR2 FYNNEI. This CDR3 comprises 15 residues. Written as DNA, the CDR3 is TGTGCCAGCAGTGGGACTAGCGGGAGGGTCTACGAGCAGTACTTC. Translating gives CASSGTSGRVYEQYF.

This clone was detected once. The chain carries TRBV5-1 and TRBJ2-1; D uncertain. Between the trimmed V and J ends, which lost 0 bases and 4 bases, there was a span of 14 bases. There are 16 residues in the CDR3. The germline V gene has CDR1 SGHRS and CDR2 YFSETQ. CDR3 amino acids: CASSLEAGPDYNEQFF. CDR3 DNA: TGCGCCAGCAGCTTGGAGGCAGGACCAGATTACAATGAGCAGTTCTTC. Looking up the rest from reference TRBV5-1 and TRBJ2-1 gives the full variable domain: KAGVTQTPRYLIKTRGQQVTLSCSPISGHRSVSWYQQTPGQGLQFLFEYFSETQRNKGNFPGRFSGRQFSNSRSEMNVSTLELGDSALYLCASSLEAGPDYNEQFFGPGTRLTVL.

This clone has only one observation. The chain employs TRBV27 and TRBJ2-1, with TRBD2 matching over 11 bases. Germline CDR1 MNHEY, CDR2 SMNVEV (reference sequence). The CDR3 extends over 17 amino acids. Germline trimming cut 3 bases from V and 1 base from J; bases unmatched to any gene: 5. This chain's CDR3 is CASSFWASGRSYNEQFF. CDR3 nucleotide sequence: TGTGCCAGCAGTTTCTGGGCTAGCGGGAGGTCCTACAATGAGCAGTTCTTC.

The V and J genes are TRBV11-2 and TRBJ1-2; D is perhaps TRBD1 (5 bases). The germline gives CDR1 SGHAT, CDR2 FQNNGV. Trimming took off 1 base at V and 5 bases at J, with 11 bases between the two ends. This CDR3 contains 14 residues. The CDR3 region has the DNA TGTGCCAGCAGCTTAGGACAGTTTATATATGGCTACACCTTC. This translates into CASSLGQFIYGYTF.

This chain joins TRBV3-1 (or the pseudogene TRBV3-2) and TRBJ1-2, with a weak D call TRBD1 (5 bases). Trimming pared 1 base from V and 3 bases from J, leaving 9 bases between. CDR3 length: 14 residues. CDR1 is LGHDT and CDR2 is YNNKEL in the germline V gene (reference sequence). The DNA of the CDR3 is TGTGCCAGCAGCCAAGGAAGAGGGGACTATGGCTACACCTTC. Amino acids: CASSQGRGDYGYTF.

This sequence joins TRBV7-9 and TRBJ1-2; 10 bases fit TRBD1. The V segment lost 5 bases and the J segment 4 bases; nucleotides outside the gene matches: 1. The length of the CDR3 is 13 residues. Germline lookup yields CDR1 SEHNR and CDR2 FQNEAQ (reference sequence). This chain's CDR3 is CASSRTGGYGYTF. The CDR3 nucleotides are TGTGCCAGCAGCCGGACAGGGGGCTATGGCTACACCTTC.

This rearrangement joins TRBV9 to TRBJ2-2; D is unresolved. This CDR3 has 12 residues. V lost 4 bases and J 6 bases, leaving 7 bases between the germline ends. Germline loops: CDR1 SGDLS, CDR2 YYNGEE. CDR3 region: CASSPEPGELFF. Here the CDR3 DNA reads TGTGCCAGCAGCCCGGAGCCCGGGGAGCTGTTTTTT. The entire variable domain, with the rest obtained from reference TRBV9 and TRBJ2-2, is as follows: DSGVTQTPKHLITATGQRVTLRCSPRSGDLSVYWYQQSLDQGLQFLIQYYNGEERAKGNILERFSAQQFPDLHSELNLSSLELGDSALYFCASSPEPGELFFGEGSRLTVL.

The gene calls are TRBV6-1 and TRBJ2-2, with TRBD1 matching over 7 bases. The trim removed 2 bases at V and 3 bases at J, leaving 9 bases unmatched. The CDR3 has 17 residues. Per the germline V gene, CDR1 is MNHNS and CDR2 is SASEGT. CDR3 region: CASSERRQGVYTGELFF. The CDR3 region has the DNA TGTGCCAGCAGTGAAAGAAGGCAGGGGGTATACACCGGGGAGCTGTTTTTT.

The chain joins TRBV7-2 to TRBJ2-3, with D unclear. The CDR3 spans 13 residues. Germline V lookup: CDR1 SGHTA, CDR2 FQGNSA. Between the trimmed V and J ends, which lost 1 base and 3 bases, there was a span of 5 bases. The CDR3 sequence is CASSLGQTDTQYF. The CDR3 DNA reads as TGTGCCAGCAGCTTAGGCCAGACAGATACGCAGTATTTT.

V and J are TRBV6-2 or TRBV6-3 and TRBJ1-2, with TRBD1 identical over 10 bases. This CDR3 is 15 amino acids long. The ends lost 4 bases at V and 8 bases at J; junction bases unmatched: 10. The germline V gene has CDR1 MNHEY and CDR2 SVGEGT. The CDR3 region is CASSLDRGTGGGYTF. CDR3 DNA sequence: TGTGCCAGCAGTTTGGACAGGGGGACGGGAGGCGGCTACACCTTC.

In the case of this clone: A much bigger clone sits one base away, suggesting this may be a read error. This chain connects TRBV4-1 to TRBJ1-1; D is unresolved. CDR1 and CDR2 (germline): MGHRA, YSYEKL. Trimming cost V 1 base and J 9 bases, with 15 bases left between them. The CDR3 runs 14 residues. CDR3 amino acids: CASSQGVLGPKAFF. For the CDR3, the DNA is TGCGCCAGCAGCCAAGGCGTCTTGGGTCCTAAAGCTTTCTTT.

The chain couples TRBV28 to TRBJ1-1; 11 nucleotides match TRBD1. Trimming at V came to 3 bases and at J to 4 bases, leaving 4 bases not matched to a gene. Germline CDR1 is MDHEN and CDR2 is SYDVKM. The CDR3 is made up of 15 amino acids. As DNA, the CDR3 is TGTGCCAGCAGTTTCACCGGGACAGGGGGCACTGAAGCTTTCTTT. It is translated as CASSFTGTGGTEAFF.

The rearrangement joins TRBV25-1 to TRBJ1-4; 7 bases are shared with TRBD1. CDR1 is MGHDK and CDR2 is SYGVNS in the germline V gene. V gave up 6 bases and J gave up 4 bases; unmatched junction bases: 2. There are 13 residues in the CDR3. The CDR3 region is CASRDRVNEKLFF. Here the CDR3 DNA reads TGTGCCAGCAGAGACAGGGTTAATGAAAAACTGTTTTTT.

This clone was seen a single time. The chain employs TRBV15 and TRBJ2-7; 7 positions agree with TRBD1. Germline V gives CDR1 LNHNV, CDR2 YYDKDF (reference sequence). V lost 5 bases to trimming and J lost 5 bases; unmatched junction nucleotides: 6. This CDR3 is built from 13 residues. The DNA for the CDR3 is TGTGCCACCAGCGTAAGACAGGGCCACGAGCAGTACTTC. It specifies CATSVRQGHEQYF.

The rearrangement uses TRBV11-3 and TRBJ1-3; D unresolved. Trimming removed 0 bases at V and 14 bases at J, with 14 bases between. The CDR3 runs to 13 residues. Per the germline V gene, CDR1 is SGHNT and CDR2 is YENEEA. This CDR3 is CASSLDTSGPLYF. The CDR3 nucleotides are TGTGCCAGCAGCTTAGATACCTCCGGGCCCTTATATTTT.

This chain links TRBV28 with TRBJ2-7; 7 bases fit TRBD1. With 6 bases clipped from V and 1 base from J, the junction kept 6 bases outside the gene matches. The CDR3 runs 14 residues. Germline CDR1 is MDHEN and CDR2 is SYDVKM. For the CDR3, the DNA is TGTGCCAGCAGCTGGGACAGTATATCCTACGAGCAGTACTTC. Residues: CASSWDSISYEQYF. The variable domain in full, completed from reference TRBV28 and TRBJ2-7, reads DVKVTQSSRYLVKRTGEKVFLECVQDMDHENMFWYRQDPGLGLRLIYFSYDVKMKEKGDIPEGYSVSREKKERFSLILESASTNQTSMYLCASSWDSISYEQYFGPGTRLTVT.

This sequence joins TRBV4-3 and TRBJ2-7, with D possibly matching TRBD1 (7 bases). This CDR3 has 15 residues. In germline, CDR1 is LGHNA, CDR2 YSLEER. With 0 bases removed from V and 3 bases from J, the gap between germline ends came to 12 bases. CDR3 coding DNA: TGCGCCAGCAGCCAAGATAACAGGGGAGGCTACGAGCAGTACTTC. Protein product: CASSQDNRGGYEQYF.

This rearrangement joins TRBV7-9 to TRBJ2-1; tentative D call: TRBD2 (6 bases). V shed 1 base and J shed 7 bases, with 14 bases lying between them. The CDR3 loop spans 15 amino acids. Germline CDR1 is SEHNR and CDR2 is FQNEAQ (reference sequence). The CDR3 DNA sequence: TGTGCCAGCAGCTTAGGCGGGATGGGGTTTAATGAGCAGTTCTTC. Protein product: CASSLGGMGFNEQFF.

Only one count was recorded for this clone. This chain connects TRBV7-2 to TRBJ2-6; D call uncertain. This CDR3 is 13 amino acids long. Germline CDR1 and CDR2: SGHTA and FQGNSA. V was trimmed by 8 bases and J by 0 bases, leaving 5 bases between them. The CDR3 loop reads CASGPSGANVLTF. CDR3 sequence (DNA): TGTGCCAGCGGTCCCTCTGGGGCCAACGTCCTGACTTTC.

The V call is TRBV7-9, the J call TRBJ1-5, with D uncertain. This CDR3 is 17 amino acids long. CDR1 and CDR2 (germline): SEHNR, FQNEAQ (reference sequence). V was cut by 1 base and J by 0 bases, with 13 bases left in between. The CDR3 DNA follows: TGTGCCAGCAGCTTAGGTTACCCCACCTATAGCAATCAGCCCCAGCATTTT. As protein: CASSLGYPTYSNQPQHF.

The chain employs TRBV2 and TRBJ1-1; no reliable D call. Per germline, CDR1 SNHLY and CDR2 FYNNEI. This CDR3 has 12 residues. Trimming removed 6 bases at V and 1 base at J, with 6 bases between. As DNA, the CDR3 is TGTGCCAGCAGGACAACGAACACTGAAGCTTTCTTT. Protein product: CASRTTNTEAFF. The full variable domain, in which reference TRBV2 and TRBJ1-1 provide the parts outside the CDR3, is EPEVTQTPSHQVTQMGQEVILRCVPISNHLYFYWYRQILGQKVEFLVSFYNNEISEKSEIFDDQFSVERPDGSNFTLKIRSTKLEDSAMYFCASRTTNTEAFFGQGTRLTVV.

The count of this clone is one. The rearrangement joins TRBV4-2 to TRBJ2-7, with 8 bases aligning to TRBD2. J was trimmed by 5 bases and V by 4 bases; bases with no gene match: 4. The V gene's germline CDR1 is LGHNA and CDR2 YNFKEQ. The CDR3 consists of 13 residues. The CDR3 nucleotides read TGTGCCAGCAGCCCCCGAGCGGGAGACGAGCAGTACTTC. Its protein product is CASSPRAGDEQYF.

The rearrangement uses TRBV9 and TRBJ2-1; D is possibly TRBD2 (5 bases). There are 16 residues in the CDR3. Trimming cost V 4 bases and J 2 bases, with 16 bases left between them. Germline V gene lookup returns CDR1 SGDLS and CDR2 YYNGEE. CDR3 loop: CASSPQHGRAYNEQFF. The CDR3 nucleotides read TGTGCCAGCAGCCCCCAGCACGGGCGGGCCTACAATGAGCAGTTCTTC.

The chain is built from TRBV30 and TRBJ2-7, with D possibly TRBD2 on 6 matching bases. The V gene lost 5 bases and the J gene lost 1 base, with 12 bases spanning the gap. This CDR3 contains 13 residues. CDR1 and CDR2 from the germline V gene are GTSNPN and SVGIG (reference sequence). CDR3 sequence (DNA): TGTGCCTGGGCCCGGGACTCGTCCTACGAGCAGTACTTC. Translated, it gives CAWARDSSYEQYF.

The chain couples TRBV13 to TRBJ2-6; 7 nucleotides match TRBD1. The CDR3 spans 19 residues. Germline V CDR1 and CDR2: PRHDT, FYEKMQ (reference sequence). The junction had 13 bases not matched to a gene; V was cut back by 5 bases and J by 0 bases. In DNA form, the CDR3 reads TGTGCCAGCAGCAACCTGTCAAGGGACAGAAACTCTGGGGCCAACGTCCTGACTTTC. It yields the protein CASSNLSRDRNSGANVLTF.

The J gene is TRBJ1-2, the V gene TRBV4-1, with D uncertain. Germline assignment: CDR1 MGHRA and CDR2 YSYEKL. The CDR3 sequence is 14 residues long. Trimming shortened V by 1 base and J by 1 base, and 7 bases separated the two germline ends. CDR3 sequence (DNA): TGCGCCAGCAGCCAAGGTCGGATTAACTATGGCTACACCTTC. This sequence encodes CASSQGRINYGYTF.

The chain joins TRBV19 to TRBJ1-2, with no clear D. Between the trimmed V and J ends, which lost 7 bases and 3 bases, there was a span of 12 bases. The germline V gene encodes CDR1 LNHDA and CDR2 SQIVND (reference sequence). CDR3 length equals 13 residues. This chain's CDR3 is CASKDLRDYGYTF. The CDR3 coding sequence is TGTGCCAGTAAAGACCTGCGGGACTATGGCTACACCTTC.

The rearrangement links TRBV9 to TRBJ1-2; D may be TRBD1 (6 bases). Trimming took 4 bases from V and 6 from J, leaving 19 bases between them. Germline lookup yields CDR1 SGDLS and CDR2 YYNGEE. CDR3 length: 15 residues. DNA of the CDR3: TGTGCCAGCAGCCCCCGACAGGTCGAAGGAGATGGCTACACCTTC. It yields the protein CASSPRQVEGDGYTF.

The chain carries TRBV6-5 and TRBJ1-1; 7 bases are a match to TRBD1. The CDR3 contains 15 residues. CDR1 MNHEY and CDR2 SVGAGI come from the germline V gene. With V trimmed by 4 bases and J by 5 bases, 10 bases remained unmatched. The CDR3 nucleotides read TGTGCCAGCAGTTCCCAGGACAGGCGGTGGACTGAAGCTTTCTTT. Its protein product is CASSSQDRRWTEAFF.

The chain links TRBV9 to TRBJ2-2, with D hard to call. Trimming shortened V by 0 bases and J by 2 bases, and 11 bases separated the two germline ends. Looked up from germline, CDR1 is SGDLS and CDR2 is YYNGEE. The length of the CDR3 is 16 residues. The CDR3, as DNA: TGTGCCAGCAGCGTAGGGGTAGGGATAAACACCGGGGAGCTGTTTTTT. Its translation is CASSVGVGINTGELFF.